Each of the 21 T cell receptor beta chains below was sequenced from the same sample in a study of T cell responses to AZD1222 COVID-19 vaccine. Libraries were prepared by immunoSEQ multiplex PCR; TCRdb keeps only in-frame clonotypes and omits some of them. The sample carries roughly 97,000 clones, 85% to 95% recorded once. The material was peripheral blood, obtained on day 0 of AZD1222 vaccination. These receptors came from an adult in good health.

The chain employs TRBV20-1 and TRBJ2-1; 8 bases map to TRBD1. V was pared by 3 bases and J by 5 bases, with 9 bases of the junction left unmatched. Germline lookup yields CDR1 DFQATT and CDR2 SNEGSKA (reference sequence). The CDR3 has 15 amino acids. The CDR3 reads CSASIPDRGNNEQFF. For the CDR3, the DNA is TGCAGTGCTAGTATCCCCGACAGGGGAAACAATGAGCAGTTCTTC.

This chain uses TRBV7-2 with TRBJ2-1, with 12 bases lining up with TRBD2. Germline CDR1 reads SGHTA; CDR2 reads FQGNSA. CDR3 length: 15 residues. The ends lost 5 bases at V and 4 bases at J; junction bases unmatched: 3. The CDR3 loop is CASSLGLAGYNEQFF. DNA of the CDR3: TGTGCCAGCAGCCTGGGACTAGCGGGTTACAATGAGCAGTTCTTC.

The chain joins TRBV30 to TRBJ2-3; D is perhaps TRBD1 (6 bases). The CDR3 runs 13 residues. Trimming left V 4 bases short and J 4 bases short, with 12 bases between. CDR1 GTSNPN and CDR2 SVGIG come from the germline V gene (reference sequence). Here the CDR3 DNA reads TGTGCCTGGACTGGTGGGGGCGCAGATACGCAGTATTTT. It encodes CAWTGGGADTQYF.

This chain links TRBV2 with TRBJ1-1, with D perhaps matching TRBD1 (6 bases). The V and J ends lost 7 bases and 0 bases respectively, with 15 bases between them. Germline CDR1 and CDR2: SNHLY and FYNNEI. This CDR3 region has 15 residues. The CDR3 DNA reads TGTGCCAGCATGAGGGATAACAGGGTGAACACTGAAGCTTTCTTT. Residues: CASMRDNRVNTEAFF. Together with reference TRBV2 and TRBJ1-1, the CDR3 gives the full variable domain: EPEVTQTPSHQVTQMGQEVILRCVPISNHLYFYWYRQILGQKVEFLVSFYNNEISEKSEIFDDQFSVERPDGSNFTLKIRSTKLEDSAMYFCASMRDNRVNTEAFFGQGTRLTVV.

The chain uses TRBV30 and TRBJ1-1; a possible D gene is TRBD1 (6 bases). Germline V gene sequence: CDR1 GTSNPN, CDR2 SVGIG (reference sequence). Trimming shortened V by 3 bases and J by 1 base, and 12 bases separated the two germline ends. This CDR3 spans 14 amino acids. The CDR3 sequence: CAWSEVGGNTEAFF. As DNA, the CDR3 is TGTGCCTGGAGCGAGGTAGGGGGGAACACTGAAGCTTTCTTT.

The V gene is TRBV2, the J gene TRBJ1-4, with D perhaps matching TRBD1 (6 bases). With 1 base removed from V and 7 bases from J, the gap between germline ends came to 10 bases. CDR1 and CDR2 (germline): SNHLY, FYNNEI. The CDR3 is 14 amino acids. CDR3 bases: TGTGCCAGCAGTGAAGGCAGGGGAGGTGAAAAACTGTTTTTT. The encoded protein is CASSEGRGGEKLFF.

This chain links TRBV5-1 with TRBJ2-3; 8 bases line up with TRBD2. J gave up 0 bases and V 4 bases, and 7 bases lay outside the gene matches. The germline CDR1 and CDR2 sequences are SGHRS and YFSETQ. The CDR3 is made up of 16 amino acids. This chain's CDR3 is CASSAGTSRSTDTQYF. CDR3 coding DNA: TGCGCCAGCAGCGCCGGGACTAGTCGGAGCACAGATACGCAGTATTTT. Full variable domain (remainder filled in from reference TRBV5-1 and TRBJ2-3): KAGVTQTPRYLIKTRGQQVTLSCSPISGHRSVSWYQQTPGQGLQFLFEYFSETQRNKGNFPGRFSGRQFSNSRSEMNVSTLELGDSALYLCASSAGTSRSTDTQYFGPGTRLTVL.

V is TRBV18 and J is TRBJ2-7; TRBD1 agrees at 9 bases. V lost 3 bases, J lost 2 bases, and 2 bases stayed unmatched. Germline V gene lookup returns CDR1 KGHSH and CDR2 LQKENI. The CDR3 length is 14 residues. The CDR3, as DNA: TGTGCCAGCTCACCTACAGGGGGCACCTACGAGCAGTACTTC. Its translation: CASSPTGGTYEQYF.

This CDR3 is CASSPTLDFNFQETQYF. CDR3 sequence (DNA): TGTGCCAGCAGCCCGACCTTGGACTTTAATTTTCAAGAGACCCAGTACTTC. The genes are TRBV27 and TRBJ2-5; tentative D call: TRBD2 (5 bases). From germline, CDR1 is MNHEY and CDR2 SMNVEV (reference sequence). This CDR3 region has 17 residues. Between the trimmed V and J ends, which lost 6 bases and 2 bases, there was a span of 22 bases.

The chain combines TRBV28 with TRBJ1-2; 9 nucleotides line up with TRBD1. The ends lost 6 bases at V and 8 bases at J; junction bases unmatched: 7. Germline V gives CDR1 MDHEN, CDR2 SYDVKM. The CDR3 covers 13 residues. In nucleotides, the CDR3 is TGTGCCAGCAGAGTTGGGACAGGGCGGGGCTACACCTTC. The encoded protein is CASRVGTGRGYTF.

This clone has just one count. The chain uses TRBV6-5 and TRBJ2-7, with D tentatively TRBD1 (5 bases). The CDR3 has 13 residues. V was pared by 6 bases and J by 7 bases, with 16 bases between. Germline V lookup: CDR1 MNHEY, CDR2 SVGAGI. The chain's CDR3 is CASSAAGLGEQYF. CDR3 in DNA: TGTGCCAGCAGCGCCGCAGGGTTGGGGGAGCAGTACTTC.

This chain connects TRBV15 to TRBJ2-2; the D is unclear. Trimming removed 6 bases at V and 6 bases at J, with 17 bases between. CDR1 and CDR2 from the germline V gene are LNHNV and YYDKDF (reference sequence). CDR3 length: 15 amino acids. CDR3 bases: TGTGCCACCAGTCGGAGAGTACTGGTTTCCGGGGAGCTGTTTTTT. This sequence encodes CATSRRVLVSGELFF.

This chain links TRBV30 with TRBJ2-1; D remains ambiguous. V lost 6 bases to trimming and J lost 5 bases, with 8 bases between them. CDR1 GTSNPN and CDR2 SVGIG come from the germline V gene (reference sequence). The CDR3 covers 11 residues. The DNA of the CDR3 is TGTGCCTGCGGGCCCAACAATGAGCAGTTCTTC. Its translation is CACGPNNEQFF.

This clone occurred once. CDR3 in DNA: TGTGCCTCCCAGGATGGCTACACCTTC. This codes for CASQDGYTF. This sequence joins TRBV21-1 and TRBJ1-2; the table gives TRBD1 as D, unverified against the DNA. TRBV21-1 has pseudogene status. The CDR3 consists of 9 residues.

The chain combines TRBV19 with TRBJ2-1, with a weak D call TRBD2 (6 bases). The germline V gene has CDR1 LNHDA and CDR2 SQIVND (reference sequence). This CDR3 region has 16 residues. V was cut by 10 bases and J by 8 bases, with 27 bases left in between. CDR3 sequence reads: CATKKGTLSGRDEQFF. In DNA form, the CDR3 reads TGTGCCACCAAGAAGGGTACCCTCAGCGGGCGAGATGAGCAGTTCTTC.

The chain joins TRBV7-8 to TRBJ2-1; D perhaps matches TRBD2 (5 bases). The CDR3 spans 13 residues. V gave up 5 bases and J gave up 8 bases, with 13 bases separating them. Germline V CDR1 and CDR2: SGHVS, FQNEAQ. DNA for the CDR3: TGTGCCAGCAGCCCACTGTCCGGGGATGAGCAGTTCTTC. Translation gives CASSPLSGDEQFF.

The chain links TRBV28 to TRBJ2-3; D unclear. Trimming left V 3 bases short and J 0 bases short, with 10 bases between. Germline V gene data show CDR1 as MDHEN and CDR2 as SYDVKM. The CDR3 has 15 residues. CDR3 sequence: CASSFPAKSTDTQYF. The CDR3 coding sequence is TGTGCCAGCAGTTTCCCCGCAAAAAGCACAGATACGCAGTATTTT. The whole variable domain, filled in from reference TRBV28 and TRBJ2-3, reads DVKVTQSSRYLVKRTGEKVFLECVQDMDHENMFWYRQDPGLGLRLIYFSYDVKMKEKGDIPEGYSVSREKKERFSLILESASTNQTSMYLCASSFPAKSTDTQYFGPGTRLTVL.

This chain links TRBV2 with TRBJ1-1; D not certain. The CDR3 extends over 13 amino acids. Germline V gives CDR1 SNHLY, CDR2 FYNNEI. V lost 2 bases and J 2 bases, leaving 6 bases between the germline ends. The DNA of the CDR3 is TGTGCCAGCAGTGAAAGGATAAACACTGAAGCTTTCTTT. Translating gives CASSERINTEAFF. Combining the CDR3 with reference TRBV2 and TRBJ1-1 gives the whole variable domain EPEVTQTPSHQVTQMGQEVILRCVPISNHLYFYWYRQILGQKVEFLVSFYNNEISEKSEIFDDQFSVERPDGSNFTLKIRSTKLEDSAMYFCASSERINTEAFFGQGTRLTVV.

V usage is TRBV21-1 and J usage is TRBJ2-1; TRBD2 is the table's D call, not checked against the DNA. TRBV21-1 is labeled a pseudogene. The CDR3 runs 14 residues. CDR3 DNA: TGTGCCAGCAGCAAAAACGGCGGGGGTGCTGAGCAGTTCTTC. Translation: CASSKNGGGAEQFF.

The chain uses TRBV28 and TRBJ1-4, with D possibly being TRBD1 (5 bases). Germline lookup yields CDR1 MDHEN and CDR2 SYDVKM. The V and J ends lost 2 bases and 4 bases respectively, with 14 bases between them. The CDR3 length is 16 residues. The CDR3 protein is CASSLGGPAGNEKLFF. The CDR3 bases are TGTGCCAGCAGTTTAGGGGGACCTGCTGGTAATGAAAAACTGTTTTTT.

Concerning this clone itself: A read error may account for a junction end that differs from germline. V is TRBV18 and J is TRBJ1-1; a possible D gene is TRBD1 (6 bases). There are 13 residues in the CDR3. The V gene's germline CDR1 is KGHSH and CDR2 LQKENI. The CDR3 loop is CASSPIRDTEAFF. The CDR3 DNA reads TGTGCCAGCTCTCCAATTAGGGACACAGAAGCTTTCTTT.